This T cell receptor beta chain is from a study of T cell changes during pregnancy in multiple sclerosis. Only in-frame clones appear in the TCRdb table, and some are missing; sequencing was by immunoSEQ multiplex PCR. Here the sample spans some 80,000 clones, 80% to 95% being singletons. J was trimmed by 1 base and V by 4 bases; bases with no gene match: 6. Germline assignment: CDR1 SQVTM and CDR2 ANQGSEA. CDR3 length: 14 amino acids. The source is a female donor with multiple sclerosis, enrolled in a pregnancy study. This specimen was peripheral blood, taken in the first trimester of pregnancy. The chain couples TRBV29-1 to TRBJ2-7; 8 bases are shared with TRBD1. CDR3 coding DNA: TGCAGCGTTGCCAGGGACAGGAATTCCTACGAGCAGTACTTC. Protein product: CSVARDRNSYEQYF.